One and the same sample provided the 5 T cell receptor beta chains below, sequenced in a study of CD8 T cells in Susac syndrome. About 0.5 to 1 ug RNA was reverse transcribed with random hexamers. TCRdb used MiXCR to reprocess the immunoSEQ multiplex PCR reads, holding one entry per CDR3 protein. The repertoire holds about 440,000 distinct CDR3 sequences, with 75% to 90% as singletons. Sequencing used CD8+ T cells from PBMCs. The receptors derive from a human donor with multiple sclerosis.

This clonotype was picked up a small number of times. The chain recombines TRBV30 with TRBJ2-7; D call uncertain. The CDR3 is made up of 14 amino acids. Germline CDR1 GTSNPN, CDR2 SVGIG (reference sequence). Trimming removed 3 bases from V and 0 bases from J, with 12 bases in between. CDR3 sequence reads: CAWRPEVSSYEQYF. CDR3 DNA: TGTGCCTGGAGGCCTGAGGTGAGCTCCTACGAGCAGTACTTC.

V is TRBV7-9 and J is TRBJ2-1; TRBD2 matches 8 bases. CDR1 and CDR2 from the germline V gene are SEHNR and FQNEAQ (reference sequence). The CDR3 contains 15 residues. Trimming removed 4 bases from V and 2 bases from J; junction bases left unmatched: 4. CDR3 nucleotides: TGTGCCAGCAGCTCCATAGCGGGACCCTACAATGAGCAGTTCTTC. Translating gives CASSSIAGPYNEQFF. Variable domain in full (rest from reference TRBV7-9 and TRBJ2-1): DTGVSQNPRHKITKRGQNVTFRCDPISEHNRLYWYRQTLGQGPEFLTYFQNEAQLEKSRLLSDRFSAERPKGSFSTLEIQRTEQGDSAMYLCASSSIAGPYNEQFFGPGTRLTVL.

The rearrangement uses TRBV27 and TRBJ2-7; D perhaps matches TRBD2 (5 bases). Trimming took off 8 bases at V and 6 bases at J, with 14 bases between the two ends. Germline values: CDR1 MNHEY, CDR2 SMNVEV (reference sequence). This CDR3 has 12 residues. Here the CDR3 reads CASRGAASEQYF. DNA of the CDR3: TGTGCCAGCCGGGGAGCGGCGAGCGAGCAGTACTTC.

This clonotype was seen once. The rearrangement links TRBV5-4 to TRBJ2-7, with TRBD1 as a possible D gene (5 bases). Deletions cut 2 bases from V and 5 bases from J, with 11 bases between. CDR1 and CDR2 (germline): SGHNT, YYREEE (reference sequence). The CDR3 is 13 amino acids. The CDR3 region has the DNA TGTGCCAGCAGCTTAAGGGGTGGCGACGAGCAGTACTTC. This gives the protein CASSLRGGDEQYF.

The J gene is TRBJ2-5, the V gene TRBV19, with D possibly matching TRBD1 (6 bases). This CDR3 has 15 residues. Germline CDR1 is LNHDA and CDR2 is SQIVND (reference sequence). V lost 4 bases and J lost 2, with 14 bases in between. The CDR3 DNA follows: TGTGCCAGTAGTACCCCGGACAGAGAACAAGAGACCCAGTACTTC. Its translation: CASSTPDREQETQYF.